The clone carrying this T cell receptor (beta chain) was seen only a few times. The target antigen is unknown. The authors ran the assay at deep level. Profiled with immunoSEQ multiplex PCR; TCRdb holds only in-frame clones, not every one. The sample contains 2.3 million or so clones, 85% to 95% of which appear only once. Caucasian adults residing in Nashville, Tennessee made up all the donors. This record comes from a study of shared clonotypes between healthy human individuals. About the research overall: The donor group consisted of two women and a few men, aged 18 to 49. General study points: In contrast to clonotypes shared by all four donors, non-shared clonotypes had lower generation probabilities.

Germline CDR1 reads MGHDK; CDR2 reads SYGVNS. Trimming took 6 bases from V and 5 from J, leaving 10 bases between them. The length of the CDR3 is 12 residues. The sequencing input was naive CD4+ T cells from PBMCs. Specified subset: CD45RA+ positively selected. This chain links TRBV25-1 with TRBJ1-1; D gene uncertain. This TCR came from a man younger than 30 in good health. Some clones in this sample may be carry-over from other donors' samples. Written as DNA, the CDR3 is TGTGCCAGCAGAGTGGGGTGGACTGAAGCTTTCTTT. It specifies CASRVGWTEAFF. The full variable domain, its missing parts supplied by reference TRBV25-1 and TRBJ1-1, is EADIYQTPRYLVIGTGKKITLECSQTMGHDKMYWYQQDPGMELHLIHYSYGVNSTEKGDLSSESTVSRIRTEHFPLTLESARPSHTSQYLCASRVGWTEAFFGQGTRLTVV.